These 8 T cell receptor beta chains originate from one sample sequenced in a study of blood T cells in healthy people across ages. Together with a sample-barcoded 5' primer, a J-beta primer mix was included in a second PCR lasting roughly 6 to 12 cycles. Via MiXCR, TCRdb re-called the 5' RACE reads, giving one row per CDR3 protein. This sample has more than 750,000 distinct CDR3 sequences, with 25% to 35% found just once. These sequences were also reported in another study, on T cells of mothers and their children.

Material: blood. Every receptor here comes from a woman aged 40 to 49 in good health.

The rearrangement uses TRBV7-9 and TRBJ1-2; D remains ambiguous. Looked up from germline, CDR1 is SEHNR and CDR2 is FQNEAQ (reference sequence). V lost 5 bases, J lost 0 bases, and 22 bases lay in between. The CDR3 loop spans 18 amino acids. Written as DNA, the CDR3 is TGTGCCAGCAGCCACCCTAAATACCTGACGGCAGCTAACTATGGCTACACCTTC. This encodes CASSHPKYLTAANYGYTF.

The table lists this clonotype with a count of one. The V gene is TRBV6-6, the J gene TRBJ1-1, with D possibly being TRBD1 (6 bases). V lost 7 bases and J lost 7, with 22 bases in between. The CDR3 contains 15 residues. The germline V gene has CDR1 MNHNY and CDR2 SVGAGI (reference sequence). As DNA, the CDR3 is TGTGCCAGCAATTTCGACAGGATAGGCGACGGTGAAGCTTTCTTT. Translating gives CASNFDRIGDGEAFF.

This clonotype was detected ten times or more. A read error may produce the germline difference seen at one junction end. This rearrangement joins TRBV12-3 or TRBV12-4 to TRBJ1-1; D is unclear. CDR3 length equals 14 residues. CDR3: CASSLRTGNTEAFF. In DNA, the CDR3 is TGCGCCAGCAGTCTTAGGACGGGGAACACTGAAGCTTTCTTT.

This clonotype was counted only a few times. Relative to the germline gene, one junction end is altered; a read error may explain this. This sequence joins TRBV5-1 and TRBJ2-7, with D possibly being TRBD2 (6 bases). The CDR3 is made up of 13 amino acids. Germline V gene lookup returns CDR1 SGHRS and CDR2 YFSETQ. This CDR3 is CASSPAQDYKQYF. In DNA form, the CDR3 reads TGCGCCAGCAGCCCTGCACAGGACTACAAGCAGTACTTC.

DNA of the CDR3: TGCAGCGCTCACGGAACTGAAGCTTTCTTT. Translation: CSAHGTEAFF. The chain carries TRBV29-1 and TRBJ1-1, with D unclear. Per the germline V gene, CDR1 is SQVTM and CDR2 is ANQGSEA. V gave up 7 bases and J gave up 5 bases, with 8 bases separating them. This CDR3 has 10 amino acids.

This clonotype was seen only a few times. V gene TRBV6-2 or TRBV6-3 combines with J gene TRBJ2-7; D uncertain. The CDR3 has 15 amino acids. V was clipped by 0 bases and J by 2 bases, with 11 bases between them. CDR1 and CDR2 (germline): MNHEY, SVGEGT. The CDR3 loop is CASSYSHGSTYEQYF. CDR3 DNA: TGTGCCAGCAGTTACTCGCACGGATCTACCTACGAGCAGTACTTC.

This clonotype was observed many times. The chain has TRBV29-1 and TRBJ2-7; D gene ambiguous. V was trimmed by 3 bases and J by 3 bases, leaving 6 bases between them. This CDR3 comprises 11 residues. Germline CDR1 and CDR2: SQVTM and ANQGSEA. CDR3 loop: CSVEVDYEQYF. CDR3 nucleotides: TGCAGCGTTGAGGTGGACTACGAGCAGTACTTC.

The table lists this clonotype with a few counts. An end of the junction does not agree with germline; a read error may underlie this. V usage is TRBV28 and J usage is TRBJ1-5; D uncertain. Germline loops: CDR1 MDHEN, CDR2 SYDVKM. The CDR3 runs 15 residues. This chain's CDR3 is CVSSIAGVGNQPQHF. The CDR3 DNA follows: TGTGTCAGCAGCATAGCGGGTGTGGGCAATCAGCCCCAGCATTTT.